These T cell receptor beta chains were read from a single sample in a study of T cell responses to AZD1222 COVID-19 vaccine. Only in-frame clones appear in the TCRdb table, and some are missing; sequencing was by immunoSEQ multiplex PCR. This sample has around 120,000 clones, with roughly 84% found just once. The source material was peripheral blood, sampled on day 0 of AZD1222 vaccination. These receptors all come from an adult in good health. CDR3s include the opening cysteine and the closing phenylalanine or tryptophan. A D gene is named only where the DNA matches it firmly. For some rows the clone size is stated as once, few or many, or as a class when expanded; others skip it.

TRBV15	NA	NA	TRBJ1-4	14	TGTGCCACCAGCAGGGATGCCTTTAAGGAAAAACTGTTTTTT	CATSRDAFKEKLFF
TRBV9	NA	NA	TRBJ1-2	14	TGTGCCAGCAGCGTAGACGACAGAAGCCATGGCTACACCTTC	CASSVDDRSHGYTF
TRBV6-2/TRBV6-3	TRBD2	NA	TRBJ2-7	13	TGTGCCAGCAGTCCGGGGGGATCCTACGAGCAGTACTTC	CASSPGGSYEQYF
TRBV18	NA	NA	TRBJ1-1	16	TGTGCCAGCTCACCACGAGCAGGGGCCGGGGACACTGAAGCTTTCTTT	CASSPRAGAGDTEAFF
TRBV10-3	TRBD1	NA	TRBJ2-1	19	TGTGCCATCAGTGTGGCGGACAGGGATCTGGTGAGCCCCTACAATGAGCAGTTCTTC	CAISVADRDLVSPYNEQFF
TRBV29-1	NA	NA	TRBJ2-7	12	TGCAGCGTTGTAGACCCATCCCTCGAGCAGTACTTC	CSVVDPSLEQYF
TRBV9	NA	few	TRBJ1-6	16	TGTGCCAGCAGCCCGACAAGCTCGACGCCTAATTCACCCCTCCACTTT	CASSPTSSTPNSPLHF
TRBV15	NA	NA	TRBJ2-1	14	TGTGCCACCAGCAGAGGACAGGATTTCAATGAGCAGTTCTTC	CATSRGQDFNEQFF
TRBV7-2	NA	few	TRBJ1-1	13	TGTGCCAGCAGCTCCGACAGGAACACTGAAGCTTTCTTT	CASSSDRNTEAFF
TRBV7-3	NA	NA	TRBJ2-2	14	TGTGCCAGCAGCCCCTTAATGAGTTCCGGGGAGCTGTTTTTT	CASSPLMSSGELFF
TRBV24-1	TRBD1	NA	TRBJ1-5	10	TGTGCCACCACCCGACAGGGTTCGCATTTT	CATTRQGSHF
TRBV5-1	NA	NA	TRBJ2-5	14	TGCGCCAGCAGCTCCCCCGGGGGCCCAGAGACCCAGTACTTC	CASSSPGGPETQYF
TRBV20-1	TRBD1	NA	TRBJ1-5	13	TGCAGTGCTAGTCATCCAGGGGGTCAGCCCCAGCATTTT	CSASHPGGQPQHF
TRBV25-1	NA	NA	TRBJ1-6	16	TGTGCCAGCAGTGAACAGGGGTGGGCTGATAATTCACCCCTCCACTTT	CASSEQGWADNSPLHF
TRBV5-6	NA	NA	TRBJ2-5	13	TGTGCCAGCAGCTTGGGAAGCCAAGAGACCCAGTACTTC	CASSLGSQETQYF
TRBV6-4	NA	NA	TRBJ2-3	15	TGTGCCAGCAGTGAGCGCGGGGGCGCGACAGATACGCAGTATTTT	CASSERGGATDTQYF